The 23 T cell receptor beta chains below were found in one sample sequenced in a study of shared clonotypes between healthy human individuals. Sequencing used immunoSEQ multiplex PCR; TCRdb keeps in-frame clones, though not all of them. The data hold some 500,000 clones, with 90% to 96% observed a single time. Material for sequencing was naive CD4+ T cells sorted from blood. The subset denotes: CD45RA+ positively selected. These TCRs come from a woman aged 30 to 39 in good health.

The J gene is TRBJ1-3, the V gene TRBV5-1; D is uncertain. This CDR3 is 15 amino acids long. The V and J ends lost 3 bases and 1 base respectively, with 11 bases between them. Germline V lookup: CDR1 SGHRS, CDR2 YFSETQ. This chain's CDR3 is CASSSTSTSGNTIYF. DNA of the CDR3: TGCGCCAGCAGCTCGACATCGACGTCTGGAAACACCATATATTTT.

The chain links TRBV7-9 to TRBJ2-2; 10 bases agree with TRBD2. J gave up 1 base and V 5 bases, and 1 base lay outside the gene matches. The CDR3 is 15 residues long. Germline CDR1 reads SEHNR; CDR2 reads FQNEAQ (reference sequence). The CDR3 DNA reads TGTGCCAGCAGCCGGACTAGCGGGAACACCGGGGAGCTGTTTTTT. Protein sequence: CASSRTSGNTGELFF.

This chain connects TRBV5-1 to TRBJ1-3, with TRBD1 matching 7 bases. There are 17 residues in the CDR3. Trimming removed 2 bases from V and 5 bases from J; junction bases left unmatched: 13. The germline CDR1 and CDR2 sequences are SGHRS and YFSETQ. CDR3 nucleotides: TGCGCCAGCAGCTTAACCGGGACAGTTGGAATGAGAAACACCATATATTTT. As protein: CASSLTGTVGMRNTIYF.

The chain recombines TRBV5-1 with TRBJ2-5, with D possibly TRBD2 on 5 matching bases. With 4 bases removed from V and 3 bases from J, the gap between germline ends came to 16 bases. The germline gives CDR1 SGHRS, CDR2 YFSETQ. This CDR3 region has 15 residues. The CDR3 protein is CASSRQMTREETQYF. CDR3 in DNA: TGCGCCAGCAGCCGCCAGATGACGCGGGAAGAGACCCAGTACTTC. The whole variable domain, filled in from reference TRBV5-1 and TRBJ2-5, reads KAGVTQTPRYLIKTRGQQVTLSCSPISGHRSVSWYQQTPGQGLQFLFEYFSETQRNKGNFPGRFSGRQFSNSRSEMNVSTLELGDSALYLCASSRQMTREETQYFGPGTRLLVL.

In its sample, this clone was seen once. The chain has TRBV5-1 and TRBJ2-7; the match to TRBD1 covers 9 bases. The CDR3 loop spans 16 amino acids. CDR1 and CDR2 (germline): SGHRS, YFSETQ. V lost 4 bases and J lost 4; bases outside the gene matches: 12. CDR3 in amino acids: CASSADRGADLYEQYF. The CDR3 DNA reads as TGCGCCAGCAGCGCGGACAGGGGAGCAGACTTGTACGAGCAGTACTTC.

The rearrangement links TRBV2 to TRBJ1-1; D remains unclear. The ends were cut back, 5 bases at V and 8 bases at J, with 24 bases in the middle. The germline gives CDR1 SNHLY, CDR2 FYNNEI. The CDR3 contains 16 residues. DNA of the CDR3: TGTGCCAGCAGTCGGGCGGAGGTTGGGGTTCTTTCCGAAGCTTTCTTT. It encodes CASSRAEVGVLSEAFF.

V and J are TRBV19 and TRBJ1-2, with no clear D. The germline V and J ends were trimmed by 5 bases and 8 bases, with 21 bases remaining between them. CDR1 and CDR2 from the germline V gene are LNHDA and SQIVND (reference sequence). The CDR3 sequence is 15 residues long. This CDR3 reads CASSGYRERGAGYTF. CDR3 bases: TGTGCCAGTAGTGGATACCGGGAAAGAGGAGCCGGCTACACCTTC.

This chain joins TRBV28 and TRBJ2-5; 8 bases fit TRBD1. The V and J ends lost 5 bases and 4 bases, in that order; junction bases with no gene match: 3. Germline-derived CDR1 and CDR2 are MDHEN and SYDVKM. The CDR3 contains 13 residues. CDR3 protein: CASSDRGRETQYF. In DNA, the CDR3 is TGTGCCAGCAGTGACAGGGGTCGAGAGACCCAGTACTTC.

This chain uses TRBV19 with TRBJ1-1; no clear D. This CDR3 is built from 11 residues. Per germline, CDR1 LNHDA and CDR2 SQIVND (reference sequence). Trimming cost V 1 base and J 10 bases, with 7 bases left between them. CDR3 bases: TGTGCCAGTAGTATAGGGGAGCGAGCTTTCTTT. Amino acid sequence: CASSIGERAFF.

The CDR3 sequence is CASSYGESTEAFF. For the CDR3, the DNA is TGTGCCAGCAGTTACGGGGAAAGCACTGAAGCTTTCTTT. The genes are TRBV6-6 and TRBJ1-1, with D unclear. The CDR3 is made up of 13 amino acids. The germline V and J ends were trimmed by 2 bases and 4 bases, with 8 bases remaining between them. The germline V gene encodes CDR1 MNHNY and CDR2 SVGAGI (reference sequence).

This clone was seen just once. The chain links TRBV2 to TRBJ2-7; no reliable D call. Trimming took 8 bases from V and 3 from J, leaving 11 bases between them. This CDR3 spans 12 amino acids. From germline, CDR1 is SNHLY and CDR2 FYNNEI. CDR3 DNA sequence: TGTGCCAGCTCATACAGAGACTACGAGCAGTACTTC. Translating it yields CASSYRDYEQYF.

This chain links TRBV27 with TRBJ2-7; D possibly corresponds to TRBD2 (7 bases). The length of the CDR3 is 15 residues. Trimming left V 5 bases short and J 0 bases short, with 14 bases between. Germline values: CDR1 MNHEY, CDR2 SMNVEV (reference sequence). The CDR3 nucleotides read TGTGCCAGCAGTCCGGTGGGAGGGGGCTCCTACGAGCAGTACTTC. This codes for CASSPVGGGSYEQYF.

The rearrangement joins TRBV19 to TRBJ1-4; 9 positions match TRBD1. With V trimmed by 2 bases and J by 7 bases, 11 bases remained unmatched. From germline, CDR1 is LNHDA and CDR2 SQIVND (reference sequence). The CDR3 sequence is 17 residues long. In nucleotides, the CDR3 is TGTGCCAGTAGTATATTGGGCGGGACAGGGATGAGTGAAAAACTGTTTTTT. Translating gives CASSILGGTGMSEKLFF.

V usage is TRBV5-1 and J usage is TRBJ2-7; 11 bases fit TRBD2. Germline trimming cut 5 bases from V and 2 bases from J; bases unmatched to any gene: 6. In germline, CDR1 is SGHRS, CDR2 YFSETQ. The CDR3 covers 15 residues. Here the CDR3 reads CASRATSGTAYEQYF. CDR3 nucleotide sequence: TGCGCCAGCAGAGCGACTAGCGGGACGGCCTACGAGCAGTACTTC.

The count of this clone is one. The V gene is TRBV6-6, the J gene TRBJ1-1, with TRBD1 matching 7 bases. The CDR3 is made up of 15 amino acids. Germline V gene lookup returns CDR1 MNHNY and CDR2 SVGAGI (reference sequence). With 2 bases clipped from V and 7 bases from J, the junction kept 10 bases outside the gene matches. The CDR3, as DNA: TGTGCCAGCAGTTACGGGGACAGAAAGGGGGTTGAAGCTTTCTTT. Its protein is CASSYGDRKGVEAFF.

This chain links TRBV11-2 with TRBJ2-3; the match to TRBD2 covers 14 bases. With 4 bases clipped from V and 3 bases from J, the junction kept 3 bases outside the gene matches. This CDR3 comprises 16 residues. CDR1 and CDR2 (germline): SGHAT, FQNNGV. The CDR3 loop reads CASSWRLAGGTDTQYF. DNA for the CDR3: TGTGCCAGCAGCTGGAGACTAGCGGGAGGGACAGATACGCAGTATTTT. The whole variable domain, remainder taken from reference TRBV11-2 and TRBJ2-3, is EAGVAQSPRYKIIEKRQSVAFWCNPISGHATLYWYQQILGQGPKLLIQFQNNGVVDDSQLPKDRFSAERLKGVDSTLKIQPAKLEDSAVYLCASSWRLAGGTDTQYFGPGTRLTVL.

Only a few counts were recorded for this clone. The CDR3 DNA sequence: TGTGCCATCACAGGACAGGTCGAAGATGGCTACACCTTC. It translates to CAITGQVEDGYTF. The V and J genes are TRBV10-3 and TRBJ1-2, with 7 bases matching TRBD1. CDR3 length: 13 amino acids. The J segment lost 6 bases and the V segment lost 7 bases, leaving 8 bases of the junction unmatched. CDR1 and CDR2 (germline): ENHRY, SYGVKD.

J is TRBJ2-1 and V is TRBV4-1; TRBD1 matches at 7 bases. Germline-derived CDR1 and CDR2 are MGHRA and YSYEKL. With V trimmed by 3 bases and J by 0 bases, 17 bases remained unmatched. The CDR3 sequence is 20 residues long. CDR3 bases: TGCGCCAGCAGCCAGGTGCCGGGACAGATACGAAAAAGCTCCTACAATGAGCAGTTCTTC. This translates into CASSQVPGQIRKSSYNEQFF.

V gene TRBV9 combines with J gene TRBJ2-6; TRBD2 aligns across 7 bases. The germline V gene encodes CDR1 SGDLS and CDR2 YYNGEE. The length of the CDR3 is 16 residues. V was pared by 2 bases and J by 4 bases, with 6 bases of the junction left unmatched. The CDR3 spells CASSVGGGVGANVLTF. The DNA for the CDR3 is TGTGCCAGCAGCGTCGGGGGAGGGGTCGGGGCCAACGTCCTGACTTTC.

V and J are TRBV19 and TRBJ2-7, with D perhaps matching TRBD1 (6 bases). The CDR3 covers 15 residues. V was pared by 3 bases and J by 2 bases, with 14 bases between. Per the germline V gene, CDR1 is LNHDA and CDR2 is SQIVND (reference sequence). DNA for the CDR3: TGTGCCAGTAGTATCTTTCCCGACAGGCCCTACGAGCAGTACTTC. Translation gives CASSIFPDRPYEQYF.

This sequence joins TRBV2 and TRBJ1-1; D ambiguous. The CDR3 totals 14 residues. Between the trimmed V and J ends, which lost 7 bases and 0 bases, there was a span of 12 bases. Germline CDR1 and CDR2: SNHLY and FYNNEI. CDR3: CASISVTVNTEAFF. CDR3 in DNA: TGTGCCAGCATATCCGTGACGGTGAACACTGAAGCTTTCTTT.

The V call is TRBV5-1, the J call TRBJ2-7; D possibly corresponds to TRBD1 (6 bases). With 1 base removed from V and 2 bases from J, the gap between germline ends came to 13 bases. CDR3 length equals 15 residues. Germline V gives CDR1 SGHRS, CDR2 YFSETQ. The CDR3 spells CASSLNSGTTYEQYF. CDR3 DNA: TGCGCCAGCAGCTTGAATTCCGGGACAACCTACGAGCAGTACTTC.

The CDR3 here is CASSPQPGLQETQYF. The CDR3 bases are TGTGCCAGCAGCCCCCAACCGGGTCTCCAAGAGACCCAGTACTTC. The rearrangement links TRBV7-2 to TRBJ2-5; no definite D call. This CDR3 spans 15 amino acids. Germline V gene sequence: CDR1 SGHTA, CDR2 FQGNSA. Trimming stripped 5 bases from V and 1 base from J, with 14 bases between.